A selection of T cell receptor beta chains follows, all from one sample in a study of T-cell memory formation after mild COVID-19. Using its own MiXCR run on the 5' RACE reads, TCRdb lists one record per CDR3 protein. The data show about 540,000 distinct CDR3 sequences, about a fifth seen once. Sequenced sample: PBMCs or a T cell subset sorted from them (not recorded which). These receptor sequences come from an adult woman who had mild COVID-19 (a few samples of this study predate the infection). Cell type and time point are not known. The CDR3 runs from the conserved cysteine through the conserved F or W. The D gene is left open where the match is weak. Not all rows give a size; the values are once, few, many and, for expanded clones, a class.

TRBD2 many TRBV10-3 CAISEVVAGALNTQYF
TRBD2 NA TRBV5-1 CASSIASGSLRETQYF
NA few TRBV6-6 CASRLTRSGELFF
NA NA TRBV14 CASTPGGNEQYF
TRBD2 few TRBV7-2 CASSLFKQAGGPIKTQYF
TRBD1 once TRBV20-1 CSAEPQGESYEQYF
TRBD2 few TRBV29-1 CSVEVAGGPAGELFF
TRBD1 many TRBV12-3/TRBV12-4 CASSPTGADTQYF
NA few TRBV6-2/TRBV6-3 CASSHGGRTSGANVLTF
TRBD2 NA TRBV11-3 CASSPYGRRDTQYF
NA few TRBV7-8 CASSLATAFGGSVSNQPQHF
TRBD1 few TRBV7-2 CASSSRGLTDTQYF
TRBD2 NA TRBV20-1 CSARLAGGLEETQYF
TRBD2 NA TRBV5-1 CASGLTSGIPYNEQFF
NA few TRBV4-2 CASSQASRGDTQYF
TRBD1 few TRBV29-1 CSVRLAAPGQGARGDTEAFF
TRBD1 NA TRBV29-1 CSVSGTGGFGVDTQYF
NA NA TRBV12-3/TRBV12-4 CASSFNGDPYYGYTF
NA NA TRBV5-1 CASSLEFQGPTFGYTF
NA NA TRBV7-9 CASSLVGGANNQPQHF
TRBD1 NA TRBV5-1 CASSRTGEEQYF
NA NA TRBV2 CASKADWSPLEQYF
NA few TRBV4-3 CASSVRVQYPYGYTF
NA NA TRBV30 CAWSAGTADGYTF
NA few TRBV5-6 CASRTGNNEQFF
NA NA TRBV7-9 CASSLLGGGGTDTQYF
NA NA TRBV9 CASSVDLGETEAFF
NA NA TRBV5-6 CASNFRSGTGELFF
TRBD1 NA TRBV6-5 CASSHTGVQQYF